A selection of T cell receptor beta chains follows, all from one sample in a study of T cells in Graves' hyperthyroidism and ophthalmopathy. A single record per CDR3 protein comes from TCRdb applying MiXCR to the multiplex PCR reads. Of about 690,000 distinct CDR3 sequences listed, 15% to 20% are singletons. The sample taken for sequencing was blood. These receptors all stem from a man between 50 and 59 years old with Graves' hyperthyroidism. CDR3s include the opening cysteine and the closing phenylalanine or tryptophan. Each record gives: V gene, J gene, clone size, CDR3 length, D gene, CDR3 DNA, CDR3 protein. D genes are given only for firm matches. Only part of the rows carry a size: once, few, many, or a class if the clone is expanded.

v_call: TRBV7-9; j_call: TRBJ2-1; clone_size: few; cdr3_length: 16; d_call: NA; cdr3_nt: TGTGCCAGCAGCACCCCCTACGGGACCCTCCAGGATGAGCAGTTCTTC; cdr3_aa: CASSTPYGTLQDEQFF
v_call: TRBV5-1; j_call: TRBJ1-4; clone_size: many; cdr3_length: 16; d_call: NA; cdr3_nt: TGCGCCAGCAGCTACGGGACGGCCCAAACTAATGAAAAACTGTTTTTT; cdr3_aa: CASSYGTAQTNEKLFF
v_call: TRBV5-1; j_call: TRBJ2-7; clone_size: NA; cdr3_length: 14; d_call: NA; cdr3_nt: TGCGCCAGCAGCTTGGGGATATTCGGGGACGAGCAGTACTTC; cdr3_aa: CASSLGIFGDEQYF
v_call: TRBV20-1; j_call: TRBJ2-7; clone_size: many; cdr3_length: 13; d_call: TRBD2; cdr3_nt: TGCAGTGCTCCGAGCGGGGGCTCCTACGAGCAGTACTTC; cdr3_aa: CSAPSGGSYEQYF
v_call: TRBV6-1; j_call: TRBJ1-5; clone_size: many; cdr3_length: 17; d_call: NA; cdr3_nt: TGTGCCAGCAGTTCGGACAATACAGCATATAGCAATCAGCCCCAGCATTTT; cdr3_aa: CASSSDNTAYSNQPQHF
v_call: TRBV5-1; j_call: TRBJ1-2; clone_size: NA; cdr3_length: 14; d_call: NA; cdr3_nt: TGCGCCAGCAGCTTGGGGACAGACCTTCCTGGCTACACCTTC; cdr3_aa: CASSLGTDLPGYTF
v_call: TRBV28; j_call: TRBJ2-7; clone_size: many; cdr3_length: 13; d_call: TRBD2; cdr3_nt: TGTGCCACCACTAGCGGGCAGGCCTACGAGCAGTACTTC; cdr3_aa: CATTSGQAYEQYF
v_call: TRBV4-2; j_call: TRBJ2-5; clone_size: few; cdr3_length: 13; d_call: NA; cdr3_nt: TGTGCCAGCAGCCAAGAATCGGCCGGGACCCAGTACTTC; cdr3_aa: CASSQESAGTQYF
v_call: TRBV12-3/TRBV12-4; j_call: TRBJ1-1; clone_size: many; cdr3_length: 15; d_call: NA; cdr3_nt: TGTGCCAGCAGTTTTAGTTCAGGGATCAACACTGAAGCTTTCTTT; cdr3_aa: CASSFSSGINTEAFF
v_call: TRBV19; j_call: TRBJ2-1; clone_size: NA; cdr3_length: 17; d_call: TRBD2; cdr3_nt: TGTGCCAGTCAAGGACTAGCGGACTGGAAGCTCCACAATGAGCAGTTCTTC; cdr3_aa: CASQGLADWKLHNEQFF
v_call: TRBV6-1; j_call: TRBJ1-4; clone_size: few; cdr3_length: 13; d_call: NA; cdr3_nt: TGTGCCAGCAGCTTTCGACAGGTTGAAAAACTGTTTTTT; cdr3_aa: CASSFRQVEKLFF
v_call: TRBV7-3; j_call: TRBJ2-5; clone_size: many; cdr3_length: 14; d_call: NA; cdr3_nt: TGTGCCAGCAGGAGGGACACCACACAAGAGACCCAGTACTTC; cdr3_aa: CASRRDTTQETQYF
v_call: TRBV11-2; j_call: TRBJ2-3; clone_size: many; cdr3_length: 13; d_call: NA; cdr3_nt: TGTGCCAGCAGCTGGACGAGCGGAGATACGCAGTATTTT; cdr3_aa: CASSWTSGDTQYF
v_call: TRBV6-6; j_call: TRBJ2-2; clone_size: few; cdr3_length: 15; d_call: NA; cdr3_nt: TGTGCCAGCAGTTACGGAGGGAGACTCACCGGGGAGCTGTTTTTT; cdr3_aa: CASSYGGRLTGELFF
v_call: TRBV30; j_call: TRBJ1-4; clone_size: NA; cdr3_length: 13; d_call: NA; cdr3_nt: TGTGCCTGGAGGACAGCAGGGTGGGAAAAACTGTTTTTT; cdr3_aa: CAWRTAGWEKLFF
v_call: TRBV30; j_call: TRBJ2-5; clone_size: many; cdr3_length: 15; d_call: TRBD1; cdr3_nt: TGTGCCTGGAGTCACTGGACAGGCGCCCAAGAGACCCAGTACTTC; cdr3_aa: CAWSHWTGAQETQYF
v_call: TRBV28; j_call: TRBJ2-5; clone_size: many; cdr3_length: 15; d_call: TRBD2; cdr3_nt: TGTGCCAGCAGTTCCTGGACTAGTACACAAGAGACCCAGTACTTC; cdr3_aa: CASSSWTSTQETQYF
v_call: TRBV7-2; j_call: TRBJ1-5; clone_size: few; cdr3_length: 15; d_call: NA; cdr3_nt: TGTGCCAGCAGCTTATCTACAGACTTCAATCAGCCCCAGCATTTT; cdr3_aa: CASSLSTDFNQPQHF
v_call: TRBV20-1; j_call: TRBJ1-6; clone_size: NA; cdr3_length: 15; d_call: NA; cdr3_nt: TGCAGTGCTCCACCTGCGGGGGCGATCGATTCACCCCTCCACTTT; cdr3_aa: CSAPPAGAIDSPLHF
v_call: TRBV6-1; j_call: TRBJ2-3; clone_size: many; cdr3_length: 17; d_call: TRBD2; cdr3_nt: TGTGCCAGCAGTGATTGGGTTGAGGCGGGAGAGGCAGATACGCAGTATTTT; cdr3_aa: CASSDWVEAGEADTQYF
v_call: TRBV12-3/TRBV12-4; j_call: TRBJ1-2; clone_size: many; cdr3_length: 14; d_call: NA; cdr3_nt: TGTGCCAGCAGTTTAGGAATCTCCAACTATGGCTACACCTTC; cdr3_aa: CASSLGISNYGYTF
v_call: TRBV7-9; j_call: TRBJ1-5; clone_size: few; cdr3_length: 16; d_call: NA; cdr3_nt: TGTGCCAGCAGCTTACAAGTACAGGGTCGGAATCAGCCCCAGCATTTT; cdr3_aa: CASSLQVQGRNQPQHF
v_call: TRBV18; j_call: TRBJ2-5; clone_size: NA; cdr3_length: 13; d_call: NA; cdr3_nt: TGTGCCAGCTCACCGATGTACCAAGAGACCCAGTACTTC; cdr3_aa: CASSPMYQETQYF
v_call: TRBV28; j_call: TRBJ1-5; clone_size: few; cdr3_length: 19; d_call: NA; cdr3_nt: TGTGCCAGTCGATATTTACGCGGCAGGGCTACAGATAGCAATCAGCCCCAGCATTTT; cdr3_aa: CASRYLRGRATDSNQPQHF
v_call: TRBV28; j_call: TRBJ1-2; clone_size: NA; cdr3_length: 14; d_call: NA; cdr3_nt: TGTGCCAGCAGTTTATCGGCAGGCCCCTATGGCTACACCTTC; cdr3_aa: CASSLSAGPYGYTF
v_call: TRBV27; j_call: TRBJ1-5; clone_size: many; cdr3_length: 15; d_call: NA; cdr3_nt: TGTGCCAGCAGTCGGTTTCAGGGTATCAATCAGCCCCAGCATTTT; cdr3_aa: CASSRFQGINQPQHF
v_call: TRBV30; j_call: TRBJ1-3; clone_size: NA; cdr3_length: 16; d_call: NA; cdr3_nt: TGTGCCTGGACCCCCGGACAGCACCTCTCTGGAAACACCATATATTTT; cdr3_aa: CAWTPGQHLSGNTIYF
v_call: TRBV6-2/TRBV6-3; j_call: TRBJ1-2; clone_size: NA; cdr3_length: 11; d_call: NA; cdr3_nt: TGTGCCAGCAGTTACTCATTGGCAGCCACCTTC; cdr3_aa: CASSYSLAATF
v_call: TRBV20-1; j_call: TRBJ2-1; clone_size: many; cdr3_length: 14; d_call: NA; cdr3_nt: TGCAGTGCTAGTTCTTGGTCTAGCGCCAATGAGCAGTTCTTC; cdr3_aa: CSASSWSSANEQFF
v_call: TRBV4-3; j_call: TRBJ1-6; clone_size: few; cdr3_length: 15; d_call: NA; cdr3_nt: TGCGCCAGCAGCCAAGATGGGGCAGGGAATTCACCCCTCCACTTT; cdr3_aa: CASSQDGAGNSPLHF
v_call: TRBV12-3/TRBV12-4; j_call: TRBJ2-7; clone_size: many; cdr3_length: 14; d_call: TRBD2; cdr3_nt: TGTGCCAGCAGTGCCGGGACTAGCGAGTACGAGCAGTACTTC; cdr3_aa: CASSAGTSEYEQYF
v_call: TRBV12-3/TRBV12-4; j_call: TRBJ1-2; clone_size: NA; cdr3_length: 15; d_call: NA; cdr3_nt: TGTGCCAGCAGTGACCGACACGGGGTAGGTCCTGGCTACACCTTC; cdr3_aa: CASSDRHGVGPGYTF
v_call: TRBV30; j_call: TRBJ2-3; clone_size: NA; cdr3_length: 15; d_call: NA; cdr3_nt: TGTGCCTGGAGAAAACTAGCCACTTCCACAGATACGCAGTATTTT; cdr3_aa: CAWRKLATSTDTQYF
v_call: TRBV24-1; j_call: TRBJ1-2; clone_size: NA; cdr3_length: 13; d_call: NA; cdr3_nt: TGTGCCACCAGTGATTTGGAGGGATATGGCTACACCTTC; cdr3_aa: CATSDLEGYGYTF
v_call: TRBV27; j_call: TRBJ2-7; clone_size: NA; cdr3_length: 15; d_call: TRBD2; cdr3_nt: TGTGCCAGCAGTTTAAGGGCTAGCGGATCCTACGAGCAGTACTTC; cdr3_aa: CASSLRASGSYEQYF
v_call: TRBV14; j_call: TRBJ1-1; clone_size: NA; cdr3_length: 15; d_call: NA; cdr3_nt: TGTGCCAGCAGCAAATACGGGGGCATAAACACTGAAGCTTTCTTT; cdr3_aa: CASSKYGGINTEAFF
v_call: TRBV5-1; j_call: TRBJ2-1; clone_size: NA; cdr3_length: 13; d_call: TRBD2; cdr3_nt: TGCGCCAGCAGCGGGGGACTACTTGCTGAGCAGTTCTTC; cdr3_aa: CASSGGLLAEQFF
v_call: TRBV7-9; j_call: TRBJ2-7; clone_size: NA; cdr3_length: 16; d_call: TRBD2; cdr3_nt: TGTGCCAGCAGCCCCGGGACTAGCGGGAGGGCCTACGAGCAGTACTTC; cdr3_aa: CASSPGTSGRAYEQYF
v_call: TRBV28; j_call: TRBJ1-5; clone_size: many; cdr3_length: 13; d_call: NA; cdr3_nt: TGTGCCAGCCTGGGACACCTCAATCAGCCCCAGCATTTT; cdr3_aa: CASLGHLNQPQHF
v_call: TRBV7-9; j_call: TRBJ1-1; clone_size: NA; cdr3_length: 13; d_call: NA; cdr3_nt: TGTGCCAGCAGCTTATTTAAAAACACTGAAGCTTTCTTT; cdr3_aa: CASSLFKNTEAFF
v_call: TRBV5-1; j_call: TRBJ2-7; clone_size: NA; cdr3_length: 14; d_call: TRBD1; cdr3_nt: TGCGCCAGCAGCTTGGAGGGACAGCCCGGCGAGCAGTACTTC; cdr3_aa: CASSLEGQPGEQYF
v_call: TRBV5-8; j_call: TRBJ2-1; clone_size: few; cdr3_length: 15; d_call: TRBD2; cdr3_nt: TGTGCCAGCAGCTTGGAAGCGGGGATTCGCAATGAGCAGTTCTTC; cdr3_aa: CASSLEAGIRNEQFF
v_call: TRBV5-1; j_call: TRBJ2-1; clone_size: many; cdr3_length: 11; d_call: TRBD2; cdr3_nt: TGCGCCAGCAGTCGGACTAGTGAGCAGTTCTTC; cdr3_aa: CASSRTSEQFF
v_call: TRBV27; j_call: TRBJ2-5; clone_size: many; cdr3_length: 14; d_call: TRBD2; cdr3_nt: TGTGCCAGCCGACAGCGGGAGGGCCCTGGGACCCAGTACTTC; cdr3_aa: CASRQREGPGTQYF
v_call: TRBV10-3; j_call: TRBJ1-5; clone_size: few; cdr3_length: 14; d_call: TRBD1; cdr3_nt: TGTGCCATCAGTGGAGGGGACAGCTATCAGCCCCAGCATTTT; cdr3_aa: CAISGGDSYQPQHF
v_call: TRBV19; j_call: TRBJ2-3; clone_size: NA; cdr3_length: 14; d_call: NA; cdr3_nt: TGTGCCAGTAGTTCGGGGGACACGACAGATACGCAGTATTTT; cdr3_aa: CASSSGDTTDTQYF
v_call: TRBV27; j_call: TRBJ2-7; clone_size: many; cdr3_length: 15; d_call: NA; cdr3_nt: TGTGCCAGCAGTTTATCTAGGCAGGGAGTCCACGAGCAGTACTTC; cdr3_aa: CASSLSRQGVHEQYF
v_call: TRBV25-1; j_call: TRBJ2-7; clone_size: NA; cdr3_length: 13; d_call: NA; cdr3_nt: TGTGCCAGCAGTGAATTCACTAGTATCGAGCAGTACTTC; cdr3_aa: CASSEFTSIEQYF
v_call: TRBV7-9; j_call: TRBJ1-6; clone_size: NA; cdr3_length: 16; d_call: TRBD1; cdr3_nt: TGTGCCAGCAGCTTAGTCTCAGAGGGGGCGTGGTCACCCCTCCACTTT; cdr3_aa: CASSLVSEGAWSPLHF
v_call: TRBV27; j_call: TRBJ2-1; clone_size: NA; cdr3_length: 13; d_call: TRBD2; cdr3_nt: TGTGCCAGCAGTTTGTGGATCCGGGACTACCTATTCTTC; cdr3_aa: CASSLWIRDYLFF
v_call: TRBV7-9; j_call: TRBJ2-7; clone_size: many; cdr3_length: 11; d_call: NA; cdr3_nt: TGTGCCAGCAGCTTTGAATACGAGCAGTACTTC; cdr3_aa: CASSFEYEQYF
v_call: TRBV29-1; j_call: TRBJ2-7; clone_size: many; cdr3_length: 12; d_call: NA; cdr3_nt: TGCAGCGTTGTAACCCCCGGTGACGAGCAGTACTTC; cdr3_aa: CSVVTPGDEQYF
v_call: TRBV28; j_call: TRBJ1-4; clone_size: many; cdr3_length: 14; d_call: NA; cdr3_nt: TGTGCCAGCAGTGGGGGGGACCTTAATGAAAAACTGTTTTTT; cdr3_aa: CASSGGDLNEKLFF
v_call: TRBV9; j_call: TRBJ2-1; clone_size: many; cdr3_length: 15; d_call: TRBD2; cdr3_nt: TGTGCCAGCAGCGTTAGCGGGGACTCCTACAATGAGCAGTTCTTC; cdr3_aa: CASSVSGDSYNEQFF
v_call: TRBV19; j_call: TRBJ2-5; clone_size: many; cdr3_length: 17; d_call: TRBD2; cdr3_nt: TGTGCCAGTAGTACGCCGGGACTAGCGGCGACTCGAGAGACCCAGTACTTC; cdr3_aa: CASSTPGLAATRETQYF
v_call: TRBV7-2; j_call: TRBJ2-7; clone_size: NA; cdr3_length: 14; d_call: TRBD2; cdr3_nt: TGTGCCAGCAGCTTAGTACGGGTAGCGGGAGAGCAGTACTTC; cdr3_aa: CASSLVRVAGEQYF
v_call: TRBV18; j_call: TRBJ2-6; clone_size: few; cdr3_length: 18; d_call: TRBD1; cdr3_nt: TGTGCCAGCTCACCCGTCCAGGACAGGGCTTATGGGGCCAACGTCCTGACTTTC; cdr3_aa: CASSPVQDRAYGANVLTF
v_call: TRBV4-3; j_call: TRBJ1-2; clone_size: few; cdr3_length: 11; d_call: NA; cdr3_nt: TGCGCCAGCAGCCCGGGGCATGGCTACACCTTC; cdr3_aa: CASSPGHGYTF
v_call: TRBV9; j_call: TRBJ2-3; clone_size: many; cdr3_length: 14; d_call: NA; cdr3_nt: TGTGCCAGCAGCGCTTTAACAGGGTACGATACGCAGTATTTT; cdr3_aa: CASSALTGYDTQYF
v_call: TRBV11-2; j_call: TRBJ2-7; clone_size: many; cdr3_length: 14; d_call: NA; cdr3_nt: TGTGCCAGCAGCTTGGACACGGGGTCCTACGAGCAGTACTTC; cdr3_aa: CASSLDTGSYEQYF